Given below is one T cell receptor beta chain in context. Its antigen is unidentified. V lost 5 bases and J lost 4; bases outside the gene matches: 10. The CDR3 loop spans 15 amino acids. Germline-derived CDR1 and CDR2 are MNHEY and SMNVEV (reference sequence). The sample belongs to a study of T-cell memory formation after mild COVID-19. Study observations and caveats: Contracting CD8+ clones were enriched in EMRA, CD4+ mainly in CM and EM.

Via MiXCR, TCRdb re-called the 5' RACE reads, giving one row per CDR3 protein. This sample has 300,000 to 400,000 distinct CDR3 sequences, with approximately 27% found just once. Sequencing was performed on PBMCs or a T cell subset sorted from them (not recorded which). The chain employs TRBV27 and TRBJ1-1; 7 positions match TRBD1. The TCR was taken from an adult woman who had mild COVID-19 (a few samples of this study predate the infection). Cell type and time point are not known. CDR3 residues: CASSPARTGFTEAFF. CDR3 nucleotide sequence: TGTGCCAGCAGTCCAGCCCGGACAGGTTTCACTGAAGCTTTCTTT.